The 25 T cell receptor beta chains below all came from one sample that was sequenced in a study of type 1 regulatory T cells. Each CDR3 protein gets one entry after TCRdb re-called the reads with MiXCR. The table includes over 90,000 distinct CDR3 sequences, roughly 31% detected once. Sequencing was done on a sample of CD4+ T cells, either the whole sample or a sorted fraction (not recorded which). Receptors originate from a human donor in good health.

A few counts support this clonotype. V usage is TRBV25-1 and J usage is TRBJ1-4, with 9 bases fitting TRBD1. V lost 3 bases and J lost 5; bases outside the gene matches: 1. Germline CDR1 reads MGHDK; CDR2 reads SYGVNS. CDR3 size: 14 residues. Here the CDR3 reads CASSEGQGNEKLFF. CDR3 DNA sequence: TGTGCCAGCAGTGAGGGACAGGGAAATGAAAAACTGTTTTTT.

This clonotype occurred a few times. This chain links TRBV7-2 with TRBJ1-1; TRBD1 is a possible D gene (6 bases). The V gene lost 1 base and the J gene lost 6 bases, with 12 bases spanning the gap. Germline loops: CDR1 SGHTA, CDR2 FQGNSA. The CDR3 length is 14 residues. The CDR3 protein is CASSLDNRVPEAFF. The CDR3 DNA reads TGTGCCAGCAGCTTAGATAACAGGGTGCCTGAAGCTTTCTTT. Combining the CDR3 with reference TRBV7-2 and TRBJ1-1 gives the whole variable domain GAGVSQSPSNKVTEKGKDVELRCDPISGHTALYWYRQSLGQGLEFLIYFQGNSAPDKSGLPSDRFSAERTGGSVSTLTIQRTQQEDSAVYLCASSLDNRVPEAFFGQGTRLTVV.

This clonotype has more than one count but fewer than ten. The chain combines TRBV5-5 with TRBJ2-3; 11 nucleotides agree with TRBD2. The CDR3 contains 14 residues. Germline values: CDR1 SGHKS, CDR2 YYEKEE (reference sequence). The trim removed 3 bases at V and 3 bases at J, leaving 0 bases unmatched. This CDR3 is CASSSSGRTDTQYF. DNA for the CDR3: TGTGCCAGCAGCTCTAGCGGGAGGACAGATACGCAGTATTTT.

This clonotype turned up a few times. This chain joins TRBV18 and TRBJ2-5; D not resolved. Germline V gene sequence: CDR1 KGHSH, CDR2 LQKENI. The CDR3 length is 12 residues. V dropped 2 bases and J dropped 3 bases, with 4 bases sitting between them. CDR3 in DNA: TGTGCCAGCTCACCAACCAAAGAGACCCAGTACTTC. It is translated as CASSPTKETQYF.

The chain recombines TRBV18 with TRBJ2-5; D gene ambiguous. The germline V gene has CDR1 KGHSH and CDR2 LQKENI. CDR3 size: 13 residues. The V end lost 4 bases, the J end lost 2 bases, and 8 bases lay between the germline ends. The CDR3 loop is CASSLDLQETQYF. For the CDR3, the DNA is TGTGCCAGCTCACTTGACTTACAAGAGACCCAGTACTTC. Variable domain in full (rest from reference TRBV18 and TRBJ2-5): NAGVMQNPRHLVRRRGQEARLRCSPMKGHSHVYWYRQLPEEGLKFMVYLQKENIIDESGMPKERFSAEFPKEGPSILRIQQVVRGDSAAYFCASSLDLQETQYFGPGTRLLVL.

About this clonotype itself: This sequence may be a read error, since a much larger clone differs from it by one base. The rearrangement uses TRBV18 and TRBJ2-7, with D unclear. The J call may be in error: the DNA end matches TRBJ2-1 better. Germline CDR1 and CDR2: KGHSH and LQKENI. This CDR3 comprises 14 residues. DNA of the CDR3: TGTGCCAGCTCACCACCGGGCAGTCTGGGGGAGCAGTTCTTC. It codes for CASSPPGSLGEQFF.

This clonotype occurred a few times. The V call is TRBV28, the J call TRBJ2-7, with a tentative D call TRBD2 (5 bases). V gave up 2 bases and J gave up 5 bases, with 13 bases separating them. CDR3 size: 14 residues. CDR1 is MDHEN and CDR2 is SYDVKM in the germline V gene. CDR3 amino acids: CASSLGVGVHEQYF. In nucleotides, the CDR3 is TGTGCCAGCAGTTTAGGGGTGGGAGTCCACGAGCAGTACTTC.

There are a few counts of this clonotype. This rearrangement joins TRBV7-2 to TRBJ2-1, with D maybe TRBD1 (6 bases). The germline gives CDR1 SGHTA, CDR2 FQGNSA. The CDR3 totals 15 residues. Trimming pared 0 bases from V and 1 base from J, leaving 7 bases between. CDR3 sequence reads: CASSLAQGSYNEQFF. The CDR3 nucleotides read TGTGCCAGCAGCTTAGCACAGGGATCCTACAATGAGCAGTTCTTC.

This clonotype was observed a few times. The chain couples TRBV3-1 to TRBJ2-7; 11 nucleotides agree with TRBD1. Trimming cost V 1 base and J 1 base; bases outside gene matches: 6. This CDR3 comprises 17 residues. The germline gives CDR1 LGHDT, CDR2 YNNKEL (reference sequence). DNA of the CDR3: TGTGCCAGCAGCCAAGGTGGACAGGGGGCAAGGTCCTACGAGCAGTACTTC. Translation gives CASSQGGQGARSYEQYF.

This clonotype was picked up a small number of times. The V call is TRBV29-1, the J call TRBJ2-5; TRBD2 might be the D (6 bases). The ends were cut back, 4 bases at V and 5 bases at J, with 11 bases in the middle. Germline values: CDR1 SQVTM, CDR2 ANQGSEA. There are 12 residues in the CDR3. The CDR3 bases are TGCAGCGTTGGGCTAGCGCGGGAGACCCAGTACTTC. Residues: CSVGLARETQYF.

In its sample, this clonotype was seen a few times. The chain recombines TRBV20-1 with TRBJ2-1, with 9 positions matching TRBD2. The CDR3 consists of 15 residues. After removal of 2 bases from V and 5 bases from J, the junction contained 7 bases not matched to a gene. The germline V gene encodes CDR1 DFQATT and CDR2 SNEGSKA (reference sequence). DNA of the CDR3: TGCAGTGCTAGACTTAGCGGGAGAGGCGACAATGAGCAGTTCTTC. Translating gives CSARLSGRGDNEQFF.

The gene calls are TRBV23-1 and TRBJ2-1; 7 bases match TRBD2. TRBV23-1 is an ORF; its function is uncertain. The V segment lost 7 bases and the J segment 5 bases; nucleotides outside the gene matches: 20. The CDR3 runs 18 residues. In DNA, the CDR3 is TGCGCCAGCACCCAGGCCCTATCTAGCGGAGGTCCCCACAATGAGCAGTTCTTC. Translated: CASTQALSSGGPHNEQFF.

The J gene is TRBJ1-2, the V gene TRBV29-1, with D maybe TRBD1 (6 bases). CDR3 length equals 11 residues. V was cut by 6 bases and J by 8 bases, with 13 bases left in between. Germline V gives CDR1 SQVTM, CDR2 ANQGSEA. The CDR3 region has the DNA TGCAGCGTCGTAACAGGGTTCGGCTACACCTTC. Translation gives CSVVTGFGYTF. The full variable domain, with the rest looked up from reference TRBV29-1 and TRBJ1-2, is SAVISQKPSRDICQRGTSLTIQCQVDSQVTMMFWYRQQPGQSLTLIATANQGSEATYESGFVIDKFPISRPNLTFSTLTVSNMSPEDSSIYLCSVVTGFGYTFGSGTRLTVV.

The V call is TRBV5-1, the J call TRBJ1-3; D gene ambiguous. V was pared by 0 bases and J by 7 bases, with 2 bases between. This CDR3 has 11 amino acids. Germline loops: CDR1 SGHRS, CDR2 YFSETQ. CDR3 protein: CASSLENTIYF. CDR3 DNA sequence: TGCGCCAGCAGCTTGGAGAACACCATATATTTT. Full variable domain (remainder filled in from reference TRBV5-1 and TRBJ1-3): KAGVTQTPRYLIKTRGQQVTLSCSPISGHRSVSWYQQTPGQGLQFLFEYFSETQRNKGNFPGRFSGRQFSNSRSEMNVSTLELGDSALYLCASSLENTIYFGEGSWLTVV.

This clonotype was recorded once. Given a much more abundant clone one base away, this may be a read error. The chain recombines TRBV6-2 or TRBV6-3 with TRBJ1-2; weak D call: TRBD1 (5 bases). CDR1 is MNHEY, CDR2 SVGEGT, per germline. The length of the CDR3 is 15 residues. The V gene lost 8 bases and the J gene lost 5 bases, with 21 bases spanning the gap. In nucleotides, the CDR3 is TGTGCCAGCGTCTACCTCCCAGGGATGGTATATGGCTACACCTTC. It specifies CASVYLPGMVYGYTF.

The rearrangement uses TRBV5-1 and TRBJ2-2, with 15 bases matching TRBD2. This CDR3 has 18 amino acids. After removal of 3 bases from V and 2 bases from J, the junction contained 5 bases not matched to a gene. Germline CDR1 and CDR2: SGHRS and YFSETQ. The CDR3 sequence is CASSSGTSGRFNTGELFF. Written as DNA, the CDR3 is TGCGCCAGCAGCTCAGGGACTAGCGGGAGGTTCAACACCGGGGAGCTGTTTTTT.

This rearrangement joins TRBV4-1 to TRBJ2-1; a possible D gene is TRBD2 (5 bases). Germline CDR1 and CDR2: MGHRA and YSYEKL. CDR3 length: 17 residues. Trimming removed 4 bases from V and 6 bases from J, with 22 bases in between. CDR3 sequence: CASSRNGGSGSSNEQFF. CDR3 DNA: TGCGCCAGCAGCCGGAATGGTGGGTCGGGGAGTTCCAATGAGCAGTTCTTC.

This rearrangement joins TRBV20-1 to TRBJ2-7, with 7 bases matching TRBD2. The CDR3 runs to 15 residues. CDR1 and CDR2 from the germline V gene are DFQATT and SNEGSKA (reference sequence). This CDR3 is CSALGWGGSSYEQYF. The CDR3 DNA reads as TGCAGCGCCCTTGGGTGGGGCGGGAGTTCCTACGAGCAGTACTTC.

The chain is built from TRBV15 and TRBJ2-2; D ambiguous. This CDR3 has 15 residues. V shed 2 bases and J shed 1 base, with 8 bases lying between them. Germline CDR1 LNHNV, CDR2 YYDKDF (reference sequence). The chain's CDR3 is CATSRNTWNTGELFF. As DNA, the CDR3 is TGTGCCACCAGCAGAAACACCTGGAACACCGGGGAGCTGTTTTTT.

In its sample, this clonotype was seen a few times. CDR3 coding DNA: TGTGCCAGCAGCTCGACCGGGACAGCTAGCACAGATACGCAGTATTTT. This encodes CASSSTGTASTDTQYF. The chain is built from TRBV7-2 and TRBJ2-3, with 7 bases identical to TRBD1. The CDR3 runs to 16 residues. Germline trimming cut 4 bases from V and 0 bases from J; bases unmatched to any gene: 7. Germline V gives CDR1 SGHTA, CDR2 FQGNSA.

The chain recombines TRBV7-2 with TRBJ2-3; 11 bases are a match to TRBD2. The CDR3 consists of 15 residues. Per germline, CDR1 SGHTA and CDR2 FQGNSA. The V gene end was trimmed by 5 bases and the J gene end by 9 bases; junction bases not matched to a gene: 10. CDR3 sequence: CASSKLLAGESTQYF. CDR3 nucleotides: TGTGCCAGCAGCAAGCTACTAGCGGGAGAATCAACGCAGTATTTT.

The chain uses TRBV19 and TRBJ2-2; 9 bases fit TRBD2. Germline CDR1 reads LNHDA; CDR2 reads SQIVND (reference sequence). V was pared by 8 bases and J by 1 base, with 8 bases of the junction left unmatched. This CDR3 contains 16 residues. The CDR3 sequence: CASLGTSPRNTGELFF. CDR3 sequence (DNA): TGTGCCAGTCTCGGGACTAGCCCTAGGAACACCGGGGAGCTGTTTTTT.

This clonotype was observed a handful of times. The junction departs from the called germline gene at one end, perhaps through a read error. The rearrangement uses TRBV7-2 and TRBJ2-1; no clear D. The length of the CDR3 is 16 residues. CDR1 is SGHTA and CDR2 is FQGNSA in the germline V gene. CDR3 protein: CASNLQLGSSYNEQFF. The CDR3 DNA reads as TGTGCCAGCAACTTACAACTGGGAAGCTCCTACAATGAGCAGTTCTTC.

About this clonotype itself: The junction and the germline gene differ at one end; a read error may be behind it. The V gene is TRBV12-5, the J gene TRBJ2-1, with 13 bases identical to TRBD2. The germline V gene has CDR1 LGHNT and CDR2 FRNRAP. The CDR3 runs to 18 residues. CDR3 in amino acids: CASGLTTGTSGNPDEPFF. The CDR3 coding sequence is TGTGCTAGTGGTTTGACAACCGGGACTAGCGGGAACCCGGATGAGCCGTTCTTC. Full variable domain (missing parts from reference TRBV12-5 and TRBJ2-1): DARVTQTPRHKVTEMGQEVTMRCQPILGHNTVFWYRQTMMQGLELLAYFRNRAPLDDSGMPKDRFSAEMPDATLATLKIQPSEPRDSAVYFCASGLTTGTSGNPDEPFFGPGTRLTVL.

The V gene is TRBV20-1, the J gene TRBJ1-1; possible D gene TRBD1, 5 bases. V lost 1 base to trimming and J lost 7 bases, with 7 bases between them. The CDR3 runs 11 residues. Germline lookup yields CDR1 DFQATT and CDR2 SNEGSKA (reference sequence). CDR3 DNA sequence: TGCAGTGCTAGAGGGGGGGGTGAAGCTTTCTTT. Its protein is CSARGGGEAFF.